The present T cell receptor (beta chain) was sequenced within a study of T-cell memory formation after mild COVID-19. The CDR3 consists of 16 residues. V gave up 4 bases and J gave up 2 bases; unmatched junction bases: 7. Germline-derived CDR1 and CDR2 are SGHRS and YFSETQ. TCRdb reprocessed the 5' RACE reads with MiXCR, giving one entry per CDR3 protein. The table lists around 150,000 distinct CDR3 sequences, more than 12% of them singletons. This chain connects TRBV5-1 to TRBJ2-7, with 12 bases identical to TRBD2. Sequencing was performed on PBMCs or a T cell subset sorted from them (not recorded which). The sequence was obtained from an adult woman who had mild COVID-19 (a few samples of this study predate the infection). Cell type and time point are not known. The DNA for the CDR3 is TGCGCCAGCAGCGAGGCCGGACTAGCGGGGACCTACGAGCAGTACTTC. It translates to CASSEAGLAGTYEQYF.